These 5 T cell receptor beta chains were sequenced from one sample in a study of T cells in Graves' hyperthyroidism and ophthalmopathy. Amplification of TCR beta CDR3 regions was performed using RNA transcripts as template. TCR CDR3 regions were first amplified by RT-PCR with HTBI primers. TCRdb fed the multiplex PCR reads into MiXCR, producing one record per CDR3 protein. Seen here are about 560,000 distinct CDR3 sequences, 15% to 18% observed once, and the top ten hold less than 9.5%. Source material: blood. These receptors originate from a woman in her twenties or thirties with Graves' hyperthyroidism.

This clonotype was recorded many times. The chain has TRBV29-1 and TRBJ2-3; 11 positions match TRBD2. Germline loops: CDR1 SQVTM, CDR2 ANQGSEA. The V segment lost 0 bases and the J segment 3 bases; nucleotides outside the gene matches: 8. This CDR3 is built from 17 residues. The CDR3 spells CSVEDLTSGSWTDTQYF. CDR3 in DNA: TGCAGCGTTGAAGATCTAACTAGCGGGAGTTGGACAGATACGCAGTATTTT.

In its sample, this clonotype was seen a few times. This chain joins TRBV7-9 and TRBJ2-3; a weak D match, TRBD2 (6 bases). The germline V gene encodes CDR1 SEHNR and CDR2 FQNEAQ (reference sequence). Trimming pared 1 base from V and 1 base from J, leaving 12 bases between. CDR3 length: 16 residues. CDR3 in DNA: TGTGCCAGCAGCTTAGTTCGGGCTAGCGGCACAGATACGCAGTATTTT. Its translation is CASSLVRASGTDTQYF.

This chain uses TRBV24-1 with TRBJ2-1, with D possibly matching TRBD1 (6 bases). The CDR3 loop spans 15 amino acids. The V end lost 6 bases, the J end lost 5 bases, and 16 bases lay between the germline ends. Germline lookup yields CDR1 KGHDR and CDR2 SFDVKD. The CDR3 region has the DNA TGTGCCACCAGTCGGCAGGGGCGCGGTGACAATGAGCAGTTCTTC. Residues: CATSRQGRGDNEQFF.

The rearrangement uses TRBV4-1 and TRBJ2-5; the D gene is possibly TRBD2 (5 bases). Trimming removed 2 bases at V and 2 bases at J, with 18 bases between. The CDR3 is made up of 17 amino acids. Germline-derived CDR1 and CDR2 are MGHRA and YSYEKL. The DNA for the CDR3 is TGCGCCAGCAGCCAACTCTCGCCGGCGGTAGCGCAAGAGACCCAGTACTTC. Amino acids: CASSQLSPAVAQETQYF.

In its sample, this clonotype was seen a few times. The chain joins TRBV10-3 to TRBJ2-7; TRBD2 matches at 11 bases. Germline CDR1 reads ENHRY; CDR2 reads SYGVKD. With 2 bases clipped from V and 6 bases from J, the junction kept 3 bases outside the gene matches. CDR3 length: 14 residues. Here the CDR3 DNA reads TGTGCCATCAGTGAGATTCTAGCGGGAGGCGAGCAGTACTTC. Amino acid sequence: CAISEILAGGEQYF.